This T cell receptor (beta chain) was recorded in a study of control samples from healthy donors and cancer patients. Generated by immunoSEQ multiplex PCR, the TCRdb table keeps only in-frame clones and is missing some. The data show about 160,000 clones, with over 90% seen just once and approximately 1% held by the top ten. After removal of 7 bases from V and 6 bases from J, the junction contained 11 bases not matched to a gene. The germline gives CDR1 SNHLY, CDR2 FYNNEI. This CDR3 contains 15 residues. Sequenced sample: blood. The chain links TRBV2 to TRBJ2-7; 11 positions agree with TRBD1. This TCR was recovered from a woman aged 30 to 39 in good health. CDR3 DNA: TGTGCCAGCAAAGAAATGGGACAGGGGGTCATCGAGCAGTACTTC. Amino acid sequence: CASKEMGQGVIEQYF.